Below are 17 T cell receptor beta chains sequenced from a single sample in a study of CD8+ T cells in alopecia areata. Combined cutaneous lymph node cells underwent sorting by CD4, CD8alpha, NKG2D, NKG2ACE and additional markers. cDNA reverse transcribed from extracted RNA served as the sequencing template. The table came from immunoSEQ multiplex PCR; TCRdb's copy has only in-frame clones and leaves some out. This table holds over 250,000 clones with no singletons; the top ten claim 1.2%. The sequencing input was CD4+ T cells sorted from a lymph node. The source of these receptors is a C3H/HeJ mouse with alopecia areata. The mice in this strain carry MHC haplotype H2-k.

The sample holds a few counts of this clone. The genes are named according to mouse. The CDR3 end lies 4 residues beyond the end of the read and is filled in from the germline J gene. This specimen includes other DNA sequences encoding the same CDR3. This chain uses TRBV5 with TRBJ2-2; perhaps TRBD2 as D (6 bases). Trimming cost V 2 bases and J 2 bases, with 6 bases left between them. Per the germline V gene, CDR1 is LGHNA and CDR2 is YNLKQL (reference sequence). The CDR3 is made up of 14 amino acids. CDR3 DNA (partial): TGTGCCAGCAGCCAACTGGGGAACACCGGG. Its translation: CASSQLGNTG. The complete CDR3 reads CASSQLGNTGQLYF.

Note on this clone: The genes are named according to mouse. Sequencing ends 4 residues short of the CDR3 end; the germline J gene provides the rest. The chain uses TRBV29 and TRBJ2-2, with D perhaps matching TRBD1 (6 bases). Germline V gene lookup returns CDR1 MSHET and CDR2 SYDVDS. CDR3 length: 13 residues. Trimming shortened V by 11 bases and J by 1 base, and 11 bases separated the two germline ends. The sequenced part of the CDR3 DNA is TGTGCTTCGTACAGGGAAAACACCGGG. Protein: CASYRENTG. The CDR3, in full, reads CASYRENTGQLYF. Based on the CDR3 plus reference TRBV29 and TRBJ2-2, the full variable domain is DMKVTQMPRYLIKRMGENVLLECGQDMSHETMYWYRQDPGLGLQLIYISYDVDSNSEGDIPKGYRVSRKKREHFSLILDSAKTNQTSVYFCASYRENTGQLYFGEGSKLTVL.

This clone turned up a few times. Gene names and germline match the mouse. The read ends 4 residues shy of where the CDR3 ends; the end is completed using the germline J gene. Other DNA sequences in this specimen translate into the identical CDR3. The gene calls are TRBV19 and TRBJ2-7; 9 nucleotides align to TRBD2. The V and J ends lost 2 bases and 3 bases, in that order; junction bases with no gene match: 0. The germline V gene has CDR1 FNHDT and CDR2 SITEND (reference sequence). The CDR3 runs 13 residues. CDR3 protein: CASSIWGGYEQYF. CDR3 DNA, as far as it was read: TGTGCCAGCAGTATCTGGGGGGGCTAT.

This clone has a handful of counts. The gene names given are mouse names. The read ends 4 residues shy of where the CDR3 ends; the end is completed using the germline J gene. The same CDR3 is also encoded by other DNA sequences in this sample. The V and J genes are TRBV1 and TRBJ2-5; TRBD1 agrees at 7 bases. Germline CDR1 reads NSQYPW; CDR2 reads LRSPGD (reference sequence). The V gene end was trimmed by 0 bases and the J gene end by 2 bases; junction bases not matched to a gene: 2. The CDR3 is 15 residues long. The sequenced part of the CDR3 DNA is TGCACCTGCAGTGCAGATAGACAGGGCCAAGAC. Translation gives CTCSADRQGQD. The whole CDR3 is CTCSADRQGQDTQYF. Full variable domain (rest looked up from reference TRBV1 and TRBJ2-5): VTLLEQNPRWRLVPRGQAVNLRCILKNSQYPWMSWYQQDLQKQLQWLFTLRSPGDKEVKSLPGADYLATRVTDTELRLQVANMSQGRTLYCTCSADRQGQDTQYFGPGTRLLVL.

As concerns this clone: Gene names are mouse gene names. From the germline J gene comes the end of the CDR3, since the read stops 4 residues before it. The chain links TRBV31 to TRBJ2-1, with TRBD2 identical over 12 bases. CDR3 length equals 15 residues. V was pared by 1 base and J by 6 bases, with 4 bases of the junction left unmatched. Germline CDR1 and CDR2: GKSSPN and SITVG. CDR3 amino acids: CAWSPRLGGPAEQFF. CDR3 bases read: TGTGCCTGGAGTCCTCGACTGGGGGGGCCTGCT.

Comments on this clone: Mouse names are used for the genes. The read ends 4 residues shy of where the CDR3 ends; the end is completed using the germline J gene. The same CDR3 is also encoded by other DNA sequences in this sample. This rearrangement joins TRBV19 to TRBJ1-2, with D possibly matching TRBD1 (6 bases). The germline V gene has CDR1 FNHDT and CDR2 SITEND (reference sequence). V was pared by 5 bases and J by 0 bases, with 11 bases between. CDR3 length: 14 residues. CDR3 in amino acids: CASSRDIANSDYTF. The part of the CDR3 DNA that was read is TGTGCCAGCAGCAGGGACATTGCAAACTCC.

The table lists this clone with a few counts. Any gene name here is a mouse gene name. The read is 4 residues too short to cover the CDR3 end, so that end is filled in from the germline J gene. The chain is built from TRBV5 and TRBJ2-7, with TRBD2 matching 11 bases. The CDR3 has 16 amino acids. The J segment lost 0 bases and the V segment lost 4 bases, leaving 5 bases of the junction unmatched. Germline V lookup: CDR1 LGHNA, CDR2 YNLKQL (reference sequence). The sequenced CDR3 bases are TGTGCCAGCAGCCCCCGGGACTGGGGGAGCTCCTAT. It codes for CASSPRDWGSSY. The entire CDR3 protein reads CASSPRDWGSSYEQYF.

As concerns this clone: The gene names here belong to mouse. The CDR3 extends 4 residues past the end of the read, so its final part is completed from the germline J gene. This chain connects TRBV31 to TRBJ2-5; 11 bases fit TRBD2. CDR1 is GKSSPN and CDR2 is SITVG in the germline V gene. This CDR3 contains 15 residues. The sequenced part of the CDR3 DNA is TGTGCCTGGAGCCCGTTGACTGGGGGGGAGGAC. Translation gives CAWSPLTGGED. The whole CDR3 sequence is CAWSPLTGGEDTQYF.

Regarding this clone: Genes and germline come from the mouse. Coverage ceases 4 residues before the CDR3 finishes, and the germline J gene fills in the end. J is TRBJ2-2 and V is TRBV31, with 7 nucleotides matching TRBD1. This CDR3 is 15 amino acids long. CDR1 and CDR2 (germline): GKSSPN, SITVG. V was pared by 2 bases and J by 0 bases, with 3 bases of the junction left unmatched. CDR3 in amino acids: CAWSSGTANTGQLYF. The DNA read from the CDR3 is TGTGCCTGGAGTTCCGGGACAGCAAACACCGGG. The variable domain in full, completed from reference TRBV31 and TRBJ2-2, reads AQTIHQWPVAEIKAVGSPLSLGCTIKGKSSPNLYWYWQATGGTLQQLFYSITVGQVESVVQLNLSASRPKDDQFILSTEKLLLSHSGFYLCAWSSGTANTGQLYFGEGSKLTVL.

Of note for this clone: These gene names are mouse names. Read data end 4 residues before the CDR3 end; the end is taken from the germline J gene. V usage is TRBV31 and J usage is TRBJ1-2; 10 bases are a match to TRBD1. Unmatched junction bases numbered 4, after V lost 0 bases and J lost 3 bases. Germline lookup yields CDR1 GKSSPN and CDR2 SITVG. The CDR3 has 15 amino acids. This chain's CDR3 is CAWSLRTGGDSDYTF. The CDR3 DNA, read in part, is TGTGCCTGGAGTCTAAGGACAGGGGGAGACTCC. Using reference TRBV31 and TRBJ1-2 for the parts outside the CDR3, the full variable domain is AQTIHQWPVAEIKAVGSPLSLGCTIKGKSSPNLYWYWQATGGTLQQLFYSITVGQVESVVQLNLSASRPKDDQFILSTEKLLLSHSGFYLCAWSLRTGGDSDYTFGSGTRLLVI.

This clone has a handful of counts. Gene names and germline refer to mouse. The read terminates 4 residues ahead of where the CDR3 ends, so the germline J gene completes it. The rearrangement uses TRBV13-2 and TRBJ2-5; 7 bases match TRBD2. The CDR3 loop spans 13 amino acids. Germline V gives CDR1 NNHNN, CDR2 SYGAGS (reference sequence). The sequenced part of the CDR3 DNA is TGTGCCAGCGGTGATGATGGGGGGGAC. Its translation is CASGDDGGD. The whole CDR3 is CASGDDGGDTQYF.

In this sample, this clone turned up a few times. The gene symbols are mouse symbols. The read falls 4 residues short of the CDR3 end, and the missing part is taken from the germline J gene. This chain links TRBV29 with TRBJ1-2; maybe TRBD1 (5 bases). The length of the CDR3 is 12 residues. CDR1 is MSHET, CDR2 SYDVDS, per germline. CDR3 residues: CASSFRDSDYTF. The CDR3 DNA, read in part, is TGTGCTAGCAGTTTCAGGGATTCC.

This clone was seen a few times. Genes and germline are mouse. The read terminates 4 residues ahead of where the CDR3 ends, so the germline J gene completes it. The chain links TRBV19 to TRBJ2-4; 9 bases are a match to TRBD2. The V gene end was trimmed by 0 bases and the J gene end by 1 base; junction bases not matched to a gene: 6. The germline gives CDR1 FNHDT, CDR2 SITEND (reference sequence). The CDR3 spans 17 residues. Partial CDR3 DNA: TGTGCCAGCAGTATAGCTGGGGGGGGCCCGGGTCAAAAC. Its protein is CASSIAGGGPGQN. The full CDR3 protein is CASSIAGGGPGQNTLYF.

For this clone: The gene names here belong to mouse. The read ends 4 residues early relative to the CDR3; the germline J gene fills the gap. The rearrangement links TRBV17 to TRBJ2-5, with TRBD1 matching over 7 bases. CDR3 length equals 13 residues. CDR1 MNHDT and CDR2 YYDKIL come from the germline V gene. CDR3 region: CASSRQGPDTQYF. Partial CDR3 DNA: TGTGCTAGCAGTCGACAGGGCCCAGAC.

The sample holds a few counts of this clone. Gene names follow the mouse nomenclature. The observed sequence ends 4 residues before the CDR3 terminus, with the missing tail filled in from the germline J gene. The sample has other DNA sequences that encode this CDR3 too. The V call is TRBV13-3, the J call TRBJ2-2; D perhaps matches TRBD1 (5 bases). Germline CDR1 is NNHDY and CDR2 is SYVADS. This CDR3 is 14 amino acids long. Trimming pared 2 bases from V and 0 bases from J, leaving 5 bases between. The sequenced CDR3 bases are TGTGCCAGCAGTGAACAGGCAAACACCGGG. Its translation is CASSEQANTG. The full CDR3 is CASSEQANTGQLYF.

This clone was seen a handful of times. The gene names here belong to mouse. Partial CDR3 DNA: TGTGCCAGCACCCCGGGACACCCGTATAATTCGCCC. This translates into CASTPGHPYNSP. The full CDR3 sequence reads CASTPGHPYNSPLYF. The V call is TRBV19, the J call TRBJ1-6; maybe TRBD1 (6 bases). The read falls 3 residues short of the CDR3 end, and the missing part is taken from the germline J gene. TRBJ1-6 is an ORF, and what it does is uncertain. The CDR3 is 15 amino acids. Germline loops: CDR1 FNHDT, CDR2 SITEND (reference sequence). The V end lost 6 bases, the J end lost 4 bases, and 14 bases lay between the germline ends.

This clone has a handful of counts. The germline and genes are mouse ones. CDR3 DNA, as far as it was read: TGTGCCAGCAGTGACAGGGGGCTCGGTTCGCCC. It codes for CASSDRGLGSP. From start to end, the CDR3 is CASSDRGLGSPLYF. The chain has TRBV13-1 and TRBJ1-6, with 8 bases identical to TRBD1. Read sequence stops 3 residues before the CDR3 end, and the germline J gene provides the missing end. Being an ORF, TRBJ1-6 has a function that is uncertain. The ends lost 2 bases at V and 9 bases at J; junction bases unmatched: 4. Germline assignment: CDR1 NSHNY and CDR2 SYGAGN. The CDR3 spans 14 residues.